One and the same sample provided the 4 T cell receptor beta chains below, sequenced in a study of shared clonotypes between healthy human individuals. Produced via immunoSEQ multiplex PCR; TCRdb's table is partial and in-frame only. The data show about 1 million clones, with under 80% seen just once and about 1.5% held by the top ten. The sequencing input was memory CD4+ T cells sorted from blood. As for subset: CD45RA-negative fraction. These receptors all come from a man younger than 35 in good health.

CDR3 DNA: TGTGCCAGCAGTTACCTGGACAGGGTAGAAGGTGAAGCTTTCTTT. This encodes CASSYLDRVEGEAFF. The gene calls are TRBV6-6 and TRBJ1-1, with 8 bases that match TRBD1. V lost 2 bases and J lost 7; bases outside the gene matches: 9. The CDR3 runs to 15 residues. CDR1 and CDR2 (germline): MNHNY, SVGAGI (reference sequence).

V gene TRBV5-1 combines with J gene TRBJ2-7; tentatively, D is TRBD2 (6 bases). Germline-derived CDR1 and CDR2 are SGHRS and YFSETQ. This CDR3 contains 15 residues. The V and J ends lost 6 bases and 0 bases respectively, with 16 bases between them. The CDR3 nucleotides are TGCGCCAGCATGATTGGGCAGACTAGCTCCTACGAGCAGTACTTC. This sequence encodes CASMIGQTSSYEQYF.

The chain employs TRBV10-3 and TRBJ1-2; 8 bases map to TRBD1. The CDR3 spans 14 residues. V was pared by 4 bases and J by 8 bases, with 9 bases of the junction left unmatched. In germline, CDR1 is ENHRY, CDR2 SYGVKD. The DNA of the CDR3 is TGTGCCATCAGTGGGTACCAGGGGGCGGACGGCTACACCTTC. Translated: CAISGYQGADGYTF.

This clone was recorded once. The rearrangement joins TRBV7-9 to TRBJ2-5; either TRBD1 or TRBD2 may fit D (5 bases each). The germline V and J ends were trimmed by 2 bases and 0 bases, with 10 bases remaining between them. CDR1 is SEHNR, CDR2 FQNEAQ, per germline (reference sequence). CDR3 length: 15 amino acids. CDR3 residues: CASSLPRGDQETQYF. Here the CDR3 DNA reads TGTGCCAGCAGCTTACCCCGGGGCGACCAAGAGACCCAGTACTTC.